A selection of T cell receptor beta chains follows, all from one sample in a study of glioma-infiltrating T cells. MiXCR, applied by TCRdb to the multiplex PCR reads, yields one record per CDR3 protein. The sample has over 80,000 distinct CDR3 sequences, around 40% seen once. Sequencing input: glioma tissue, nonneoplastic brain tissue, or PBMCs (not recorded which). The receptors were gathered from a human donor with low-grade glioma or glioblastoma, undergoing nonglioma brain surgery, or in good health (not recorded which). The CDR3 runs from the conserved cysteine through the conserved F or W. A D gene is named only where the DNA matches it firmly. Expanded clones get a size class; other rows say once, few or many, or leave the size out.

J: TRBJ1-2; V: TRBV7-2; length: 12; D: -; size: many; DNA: TGTGCCAGCAGCTTAGGTACCCTTGGCTACACCTTC; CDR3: CASSLGTLGYTF
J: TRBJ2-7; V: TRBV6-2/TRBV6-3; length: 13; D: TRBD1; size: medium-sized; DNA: TGTGCCAGCAGCCGCGACAGGGGCTACGAGCAGTACTTC; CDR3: CASSRDRGYEQYF
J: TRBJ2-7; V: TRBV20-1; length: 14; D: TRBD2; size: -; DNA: TGCAGTGCTAGTAGTCTAGCGGGACGGGGCGAGCAGTACTTC; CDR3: CSASSLAGRGEQYF
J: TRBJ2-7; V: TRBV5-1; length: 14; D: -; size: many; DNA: TGCGCCAGCAGCCCGCCCCTGGCACACTACGAGCAGTACTTC; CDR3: CASSPPLAHYEQYF
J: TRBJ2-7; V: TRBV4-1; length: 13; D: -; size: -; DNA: TGCGTCAGCAGCCCCGGGGGCGGGTACGAGCAGTACTTC; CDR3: CVSSPGGGYEQYF
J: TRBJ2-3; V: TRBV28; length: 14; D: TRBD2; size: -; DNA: TGTGCCAGCAGTCCGGGAGGGGCGACAGATACGCAGTATTTT; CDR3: CASSPGGATDTQYF
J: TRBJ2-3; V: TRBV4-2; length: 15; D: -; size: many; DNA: TGTGCCAGCAGCCTCGGGACCATCGGTAGGAATACGCAGTATTTT; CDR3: CASSLGTIGRNTQYF
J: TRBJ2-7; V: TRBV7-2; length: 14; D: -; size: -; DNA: TGCGCCAGCAGCTTATCTCTCCTAACCTACGAGCAGTACTTC; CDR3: CASSLSLLTYEQYF
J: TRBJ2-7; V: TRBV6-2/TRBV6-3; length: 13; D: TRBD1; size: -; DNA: TGTGCCAGCAGTTACCGACAGGGCCACGAGCAGTACTTC; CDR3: CASSYRQGHEQYF
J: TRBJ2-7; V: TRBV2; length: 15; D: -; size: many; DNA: TGTGCCAGCAGTGGTTTGAGAGACCCCTCCTACGAGCAGTACTTC; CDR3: CASSGLRDPSYEQYF
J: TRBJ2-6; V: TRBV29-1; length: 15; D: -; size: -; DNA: TGCAGCGTTGGGGCAGGCCACGCCGGGGCCAACGTCCTGACTTTC; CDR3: CSVGAGHAGANVLTF
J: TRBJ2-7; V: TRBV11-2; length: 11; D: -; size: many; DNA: TGTGCCAGCGCTCCAGGATACGAGCAGTACTTC; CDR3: CASAPGYEQYF
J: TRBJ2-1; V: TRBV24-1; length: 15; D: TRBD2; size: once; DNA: TGTGCCACAAGTGCTTCTAGCGGGCATTACAATGAGCAGTTCTTC; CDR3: CATSASSGHYNEQFF
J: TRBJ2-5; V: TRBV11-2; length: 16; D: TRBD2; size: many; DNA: TGTGCCAGCAGCCTGGGACTAGCGGGGGGGTCAGAGACCCAGTACTTC; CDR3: CASSLGLAGGSETQYF
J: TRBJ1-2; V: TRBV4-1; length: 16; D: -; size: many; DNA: TGCGCCAGCAGCCGGGCGGGCGCAGGGAATAAAGATGGCTACACCTTC; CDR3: CASSRAGAGNKDGYTF
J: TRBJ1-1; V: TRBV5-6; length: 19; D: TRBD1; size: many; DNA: TGTGCCAGCAGCTTGGTGGCCGGAGGACAGGTGAACAAGAACACTGAAGCTTTCTTT; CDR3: CASSLVAGGQVNKNTEAFF
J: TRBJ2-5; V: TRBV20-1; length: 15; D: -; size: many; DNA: TGCAGTGCTAGTCAAGATTCAGGGACCCAAGAGACCCAGTACTTC; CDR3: CSASQDSGTQETQYF
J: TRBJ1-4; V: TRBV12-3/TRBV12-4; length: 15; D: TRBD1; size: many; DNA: TGTGCCAGCAGTACAGGACAGGCAACTAATGAAAAACTGTTTTTT; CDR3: CASSTGQATNEKLFF